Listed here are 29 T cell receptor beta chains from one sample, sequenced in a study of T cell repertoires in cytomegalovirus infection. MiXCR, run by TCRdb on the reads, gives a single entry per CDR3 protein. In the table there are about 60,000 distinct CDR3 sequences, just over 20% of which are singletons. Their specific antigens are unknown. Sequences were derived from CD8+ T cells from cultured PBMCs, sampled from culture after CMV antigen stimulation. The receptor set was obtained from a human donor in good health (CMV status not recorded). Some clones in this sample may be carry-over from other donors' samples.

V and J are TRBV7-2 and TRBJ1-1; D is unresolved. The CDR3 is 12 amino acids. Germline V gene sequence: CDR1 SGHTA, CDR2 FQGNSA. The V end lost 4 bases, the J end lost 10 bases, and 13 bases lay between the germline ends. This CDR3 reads CASSYGRERAFF. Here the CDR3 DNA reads TGTGCCAGCAGCTACGGACGGGAGCGAGCTTTCTTT.

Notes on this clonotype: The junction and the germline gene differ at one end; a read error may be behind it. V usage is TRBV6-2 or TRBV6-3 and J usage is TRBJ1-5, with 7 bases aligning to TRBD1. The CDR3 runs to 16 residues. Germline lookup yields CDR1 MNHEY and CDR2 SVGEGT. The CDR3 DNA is TGTGCCCGCAGTACTCAGTTCGGGACAGCTAATCAGCCCCAGCATTTT. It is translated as CARSTQFGTANQPQHF.

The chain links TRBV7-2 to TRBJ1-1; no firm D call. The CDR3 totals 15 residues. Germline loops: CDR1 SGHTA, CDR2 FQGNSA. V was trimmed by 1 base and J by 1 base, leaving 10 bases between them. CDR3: CASSLVAPGNTEAFF. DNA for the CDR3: TGTGCCAGCAGCTTAGTTGCACCCGGGAACACTGAAGCTTTCTTT.

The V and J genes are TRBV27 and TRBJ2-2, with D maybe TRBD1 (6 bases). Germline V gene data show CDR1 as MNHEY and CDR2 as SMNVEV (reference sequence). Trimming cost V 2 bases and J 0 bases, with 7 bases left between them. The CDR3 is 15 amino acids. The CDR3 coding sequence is TGTGCCAGCAGTTTACAGGGGACGAACACCGGGGAGCTGTTTTTT. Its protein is CASSLQGTNTGELFF.

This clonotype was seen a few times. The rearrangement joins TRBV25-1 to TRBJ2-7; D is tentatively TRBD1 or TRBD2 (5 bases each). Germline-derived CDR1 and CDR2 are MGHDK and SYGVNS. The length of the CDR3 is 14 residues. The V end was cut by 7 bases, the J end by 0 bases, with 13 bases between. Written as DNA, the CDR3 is TGTGCCAGCAAGAAAAGGGACGGCTCCTACGAGCAGTACTTC. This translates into CASKKRDGSYEQYF.

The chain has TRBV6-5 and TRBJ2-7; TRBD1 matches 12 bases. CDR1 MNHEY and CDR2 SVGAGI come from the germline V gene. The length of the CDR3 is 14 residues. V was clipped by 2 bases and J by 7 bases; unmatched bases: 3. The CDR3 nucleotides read TGTGCCAGCAGTTACGGGACAGGGGGCAATGAGCAGTACTTC. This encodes CASSYGTGGNEQYF.

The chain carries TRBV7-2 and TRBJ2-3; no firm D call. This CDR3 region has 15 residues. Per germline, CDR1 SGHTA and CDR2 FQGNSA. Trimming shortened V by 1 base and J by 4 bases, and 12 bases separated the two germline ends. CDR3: CASSLVSQRSDTQYF. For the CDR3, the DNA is TGTGCCAGCAGCTTAGTTTCCCAACGCTCAGATACGCAGTATTTT. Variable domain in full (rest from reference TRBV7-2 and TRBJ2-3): GAGVSQSPSNKVTEKGKDVELRCDPISGHTALYWYRQSLGQGLEFLIYFQGNSAPDKSGLPSDRFSAERTGGSVSTLTIQRTQQEDSAVYLCASSLVSQRSDTQYFGPGTRLTVL.

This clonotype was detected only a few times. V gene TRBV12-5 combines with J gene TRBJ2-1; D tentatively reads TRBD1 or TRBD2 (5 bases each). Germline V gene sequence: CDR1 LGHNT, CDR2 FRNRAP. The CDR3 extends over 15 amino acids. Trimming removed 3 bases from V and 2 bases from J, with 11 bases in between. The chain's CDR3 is CASGFGTVPYNEQFF. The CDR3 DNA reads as TGTGCTAGTGGTTTCGGGACGGTGCCCTACAATGAGCAGTTCTTC.

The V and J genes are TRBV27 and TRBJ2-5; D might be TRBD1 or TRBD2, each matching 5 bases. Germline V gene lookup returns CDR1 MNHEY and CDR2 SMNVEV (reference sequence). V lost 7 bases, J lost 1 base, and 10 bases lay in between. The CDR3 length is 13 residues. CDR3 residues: CASKRGPQETQYF. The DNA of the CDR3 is TGTGCCAGCAAGAGGGGCCCCCAAGAGACCCAGTACTTC.

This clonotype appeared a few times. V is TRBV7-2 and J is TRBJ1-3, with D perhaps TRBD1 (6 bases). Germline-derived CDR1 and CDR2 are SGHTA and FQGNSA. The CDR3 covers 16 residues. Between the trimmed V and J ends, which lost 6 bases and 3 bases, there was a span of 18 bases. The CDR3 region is CASSLNRVLGGNTIYF. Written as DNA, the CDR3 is TGTGCCAGCAGTCTCAACAGGGTACTTGGTGGAAACACCATATATTTT.

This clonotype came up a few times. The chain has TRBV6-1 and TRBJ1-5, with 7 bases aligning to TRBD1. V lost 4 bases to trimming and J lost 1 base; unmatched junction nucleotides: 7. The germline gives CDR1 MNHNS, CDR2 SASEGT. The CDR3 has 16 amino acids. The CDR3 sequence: CASSGNTGVSNQPQHF. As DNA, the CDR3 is TGTGCCAGCAGTGGCAATACAGGGGTCAGCAATCAGCCCCAGCATTTT.

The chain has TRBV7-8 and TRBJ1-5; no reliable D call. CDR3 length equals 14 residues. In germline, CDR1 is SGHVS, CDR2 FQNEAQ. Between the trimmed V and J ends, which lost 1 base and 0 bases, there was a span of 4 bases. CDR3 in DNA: TGTGCCAGCAGCTTAGGGCTTAGCAATCAGCCCCAGCATTTT. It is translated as CASSLGLSNQPQHF.

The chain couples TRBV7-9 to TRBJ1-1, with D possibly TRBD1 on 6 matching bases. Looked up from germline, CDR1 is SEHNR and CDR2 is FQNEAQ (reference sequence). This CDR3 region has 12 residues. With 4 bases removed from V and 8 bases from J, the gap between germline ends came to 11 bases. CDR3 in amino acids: CASSYGQNEAFF. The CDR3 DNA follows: TGTGCCAGCAGCTACGGACAGAACGAAGCTTTCTTT.

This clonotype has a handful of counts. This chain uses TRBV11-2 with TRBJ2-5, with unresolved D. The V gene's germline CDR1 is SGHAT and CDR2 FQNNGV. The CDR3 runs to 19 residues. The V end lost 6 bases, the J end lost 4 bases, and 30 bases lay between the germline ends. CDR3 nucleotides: TGTGCCAGCAGTTACGCGTCCGGCCCCACACCGGACCTAGGAGAGACCCAGTACTTC. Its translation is CASSYASGPTPDLGETQYF.

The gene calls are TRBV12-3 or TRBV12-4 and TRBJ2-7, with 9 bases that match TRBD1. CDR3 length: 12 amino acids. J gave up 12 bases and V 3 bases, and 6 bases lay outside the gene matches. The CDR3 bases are TGTGCCAGCAGTTTCATAGGACAGGGGTTGTACTTC. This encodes CASSFIGQGLYF.

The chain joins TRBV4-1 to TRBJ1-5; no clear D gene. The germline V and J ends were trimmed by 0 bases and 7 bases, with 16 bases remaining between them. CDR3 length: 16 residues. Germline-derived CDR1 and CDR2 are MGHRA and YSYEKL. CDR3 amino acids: CASSQDTGGKNQPQHF. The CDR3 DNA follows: TGCGCCAGCAGCCAAGATACGGGCGGGAAAAACCAGCCCCAGCATTTT.

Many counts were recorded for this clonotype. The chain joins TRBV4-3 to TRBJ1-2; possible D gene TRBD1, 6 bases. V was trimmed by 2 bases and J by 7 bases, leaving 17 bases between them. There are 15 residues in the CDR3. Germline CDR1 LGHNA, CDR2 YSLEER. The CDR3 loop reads CASSQSYGGAGGYTF. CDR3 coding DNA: TGCGCCAGCAGCCAATCGTATGGGGGGGCGGGTGGCTACACCTTC.

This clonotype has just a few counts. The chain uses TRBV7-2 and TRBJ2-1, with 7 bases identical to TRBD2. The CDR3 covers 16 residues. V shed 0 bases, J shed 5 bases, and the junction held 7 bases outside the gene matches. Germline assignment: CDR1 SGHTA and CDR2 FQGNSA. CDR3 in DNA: TGTGCCAGCAGCTTAGCCAATCTAGCGGAGGACAATGAGCAGTTCTTC. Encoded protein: CASSLANLAEDNEQFF.

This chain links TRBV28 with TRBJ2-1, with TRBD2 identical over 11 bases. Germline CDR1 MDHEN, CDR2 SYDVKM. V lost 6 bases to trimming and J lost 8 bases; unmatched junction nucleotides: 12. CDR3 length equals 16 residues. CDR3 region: CASSPPLAGGSYEQFF. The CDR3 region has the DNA TGTGCCAGCAGCCCTCCCCTAGCGGGGGGTAGCTATGAGCAGTTCTTC. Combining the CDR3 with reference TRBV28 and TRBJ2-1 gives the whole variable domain DVKVTQSSRYLVKRTGEKVFLECVQDMDHENMFWYRQDPGLGLRLIYFSYDVKMKEKGDIPEGYSVSREKKERFSLILESASTNQTSMYLCASSPPLAGGSYEQFFGPGTRLTVL.

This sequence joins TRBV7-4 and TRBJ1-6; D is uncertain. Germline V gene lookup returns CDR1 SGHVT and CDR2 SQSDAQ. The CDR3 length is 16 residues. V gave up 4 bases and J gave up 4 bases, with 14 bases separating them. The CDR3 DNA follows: TGTGCCAGCAGCTCAAGGTGGGGAGGTTATAATTCACCCCTCCACTTT. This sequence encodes CASSSRWGGYNSPLHF.

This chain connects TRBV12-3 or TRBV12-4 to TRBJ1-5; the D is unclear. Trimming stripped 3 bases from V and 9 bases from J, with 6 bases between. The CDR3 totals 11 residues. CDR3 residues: CASSLGGPQHF. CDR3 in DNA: TGTGCCAGCAGTTTGGGTGGGCCCCAGCATTTT.

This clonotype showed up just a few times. CDR3 region: CASSLEFRSYNSPLHF. CDR3 nucleotide sequence: TGTGCCAGCAGCTTAGAGTTCAGGTCCTATAATTCACCCCTCCACTTT. The genes are TRBV7-8 and TRBJ1-6; D unresolved. The CDR3 totals 16 residues. CDR1 is SGHVS and CDR2 is FQNEAQ in the germline V gene. V lost 1 base to trimming and J lost 1 base, with 8 bases between them.

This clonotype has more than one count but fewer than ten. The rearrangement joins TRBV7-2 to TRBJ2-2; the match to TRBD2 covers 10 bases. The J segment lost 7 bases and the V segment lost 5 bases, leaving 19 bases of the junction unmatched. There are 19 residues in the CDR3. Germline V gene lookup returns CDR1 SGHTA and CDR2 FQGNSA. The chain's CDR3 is CASSTRTSGSPEGVGELFF. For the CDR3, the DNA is TGTGCCAGCAGCACTAGGACTAGCGGTAGTCCCGAGGGGGTCGGGGAGCTGTTTTTT.

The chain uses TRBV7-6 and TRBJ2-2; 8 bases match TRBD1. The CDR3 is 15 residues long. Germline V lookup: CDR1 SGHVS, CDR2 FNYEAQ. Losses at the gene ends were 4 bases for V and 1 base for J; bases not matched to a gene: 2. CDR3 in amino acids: CASSYRGRNTGELFF. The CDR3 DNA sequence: TGTGCCAGCAGCTACAGGGGGAGGAACACCGGGGAGCTGTTTTTT.

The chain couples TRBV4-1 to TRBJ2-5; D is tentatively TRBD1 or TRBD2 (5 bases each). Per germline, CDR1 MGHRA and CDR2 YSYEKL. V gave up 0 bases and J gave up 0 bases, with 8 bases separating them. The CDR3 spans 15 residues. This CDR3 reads CASSQDLGHQETQYF. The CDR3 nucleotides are TGCGCCAGCAGCCAAGATCTGGGACACCAAGAGACCCAGTACTTC.

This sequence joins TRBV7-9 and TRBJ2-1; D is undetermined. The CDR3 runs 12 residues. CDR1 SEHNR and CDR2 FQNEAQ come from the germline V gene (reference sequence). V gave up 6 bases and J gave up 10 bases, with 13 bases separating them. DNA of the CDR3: TGTGCCAGCAGTCAAAATTGGCTGGAGCAGTTCTTC. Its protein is CASSQNWLEQFF.

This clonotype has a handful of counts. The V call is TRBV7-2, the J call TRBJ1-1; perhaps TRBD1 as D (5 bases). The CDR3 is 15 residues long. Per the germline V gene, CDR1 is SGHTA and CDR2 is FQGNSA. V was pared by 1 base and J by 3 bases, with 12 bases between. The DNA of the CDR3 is TGTGCCAGCAGCTTAGGCAGGGTAGGGTACACTGAAGCTTTCTTT. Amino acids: CASSLGRVGYTEAFF.

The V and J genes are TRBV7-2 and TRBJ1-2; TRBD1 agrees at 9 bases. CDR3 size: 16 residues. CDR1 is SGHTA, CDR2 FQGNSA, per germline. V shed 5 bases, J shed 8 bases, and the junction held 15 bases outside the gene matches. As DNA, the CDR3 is TGTGCCAGCAGCGCCGGCCTACCGGGACAGGGCTGGGGCTACACCTTC. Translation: CASSAGLPGQGWGYTF. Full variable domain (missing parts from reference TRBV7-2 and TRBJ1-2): GAGVSQSPSNKVTEKGKDVELRCDPISGHTALYWYRQSLGQGLEFLIYFQGNSAPDKSGLPSDRFSAERTGGSVSTLTIQRTQQEDSAVYLCASSAGLPGQGWGYTFGSGTRLTVV.

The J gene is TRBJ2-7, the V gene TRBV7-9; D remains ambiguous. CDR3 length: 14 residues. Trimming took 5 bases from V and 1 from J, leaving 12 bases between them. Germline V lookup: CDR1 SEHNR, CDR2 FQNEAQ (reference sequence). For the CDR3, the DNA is TGTGCCAGCAGCCGTCCTATAGGTTCCTACGAGCAGTACTTC. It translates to CASSRPIGSYEQYF.